The clone carrying this TCR beta chain has a handful of counts. This sample stems from a study of regulatory T cells in long-lasting Graves disease. J was trimmed by 6 bases and V by 6 bases; bases with no gene match: 6. This CDR3 comprises 14 residues. CDR1 and CDR2 from the germline V gene are MNHEY and SVGEGT. Construction of TCR beta libraries relied on iRepertoire HTBI primers and on Arm-PCR targeting CDR3 regions. MiXCR, applied by TCRdb to the multiplex PCR reads, yields one record per CDR3 protein. The table includes about 460,000 distinct CDR3 sequences, about 14% detected once. Time point meaning: newly diagnosed GD, antithyroid drugs for less than 3 months. PBMCs were the source of the RNA used for TCR sequencing. These data are also associated with another study on T cells in Graves' hyperthyroidism and ophthalmopathy.

Sequences were derived from peripheral blood mononuclear cells (PBMCs), sampled at new diagnosis, from a patient treated with antithyroid drugs. This TCR was sampled from a woman aged 45 to 65 with Graves disease. The chain recombines TRBV6-2 or TRBV6-3 with TRBJ2-7; the match to TRBD2 covers 12 bases. In DNA form, the CDR3 reads TGTGCCAGCAGAACGACTAGCGGGAGTGGCGAGCAGTACTTC. This sequence encodes CASRTTSGSGEQYF.